What follows is one TCR beta chain and its context. This specimen belongs to a study of shared T cell receptors in the human thymus. Measured with immunoSEQ multiplex PCR; TCRdb has only the in-frame clones, and not every one. Among 600,000 to 900,000 clones listed, 70% to 90% were seen once. The same data also contributed to another study, on human thymus T cells.

The sequence came from a girl in the first two years of life with a congenital heart defect. The sample consisted of thymocytes.

The CDR3, as DNA: TGTGCCAGCAGTCCCCCTCTAGCCAAAAACATTCAGTACTTC. As protein: CASSPPLAKNIQYF. This chain links TRBV6-6 with TRBJ2-4, with no clear D. The V gene lost 5 bases and the J gene lost 0 bases, with 8 bases spanning the gap. The CDR3 runs 14 residues. Germline values: CDR1 MNHNY, CDR2 SVGAGI (reference sequence).